This note documents a single TCR beta chain sequence. This clonotype has ten or more counts. Its recognized antigen is unknown. Base-call qualities are not available, and no considerably larger clone is one nucleotide away. The sample was run on an Illumina HiSeq 2000. Multiplex PCR amplification was used to generate the TCR beta chain libraries. The amplified TCR beta chain products were analyzed by high-throughput sequencing. TCRdb passed the public sequencing reads through fastp at Q25 and MiXCR, retaining productive beta sequences. Identical CDR3 protein sequences are pooled into one entry, listed with their most common genes and DNA. Recorded for this sample are about 180,000 distinct CDR3 sequences; about 30% of them occurred a single time. The ten largest make up 3.5% to 4.5% of the sample. This entry is derived from a study of breast tumors, draining lymph nodes, adjacent tissues (dated by TCRdb to about 2016). Study-level background: TCR beta repertoires were compared across tumor, adjacent nontumor tissue and axillary lymph nodes obtained from breast cancer patients. The study was designed to assess the relationships and possible T-cell exchange between tumor, surrounding tissue and draining lymph node repertoires in human breast cancer. The full study reports these points: The data were considered consistent with most tumor T cells being derived from the lymph node and subsequently expanding within tumor tissue. Tumors showed preferential V and J gene usage, and their T-cell repertoire diversity fell below that of lymph nodes yet above that of nontumor tissue. In luminal-like breast cancer, tumor and nontumor tissue repertoires resembled each other significantly more than in basal-like breast cancer. Rather than being directly demonstrated, the conclusion that tumor T cells originate in lymph nodes was presented as consistent with a hypothesis.

The lymph node samples were taken from the axillary draining lymph nodes of breast cancer patients. The CDR3, from cysteine to phenylalanine, totals 14 residues. CDR3 DNA is the only sequence kept; it has 42 bases, read in frame from the first base. The germline V gene provides CDR1 LGHNA and CDR2 YNFKEQ. V sheds 0 bases and J sheds 5 bases, leaving 10 bases between their ends. The receptor comes from a female donor with breast cancer. Some clones in this sample may be carry-over from other donors' samples. Recombination linked TRBV4-2 to TRBJ2-5; tentative D gene TRBD2, with 5 bases matching. The sequencing sample was made of axillary lymph node tissue. The CDR3 is CASSQDGLPETQYF. At the DNA level, the sequence is TGTGCCAGCAGCCAAGACGGACTGCCGGAGACCCAGTACTTC.